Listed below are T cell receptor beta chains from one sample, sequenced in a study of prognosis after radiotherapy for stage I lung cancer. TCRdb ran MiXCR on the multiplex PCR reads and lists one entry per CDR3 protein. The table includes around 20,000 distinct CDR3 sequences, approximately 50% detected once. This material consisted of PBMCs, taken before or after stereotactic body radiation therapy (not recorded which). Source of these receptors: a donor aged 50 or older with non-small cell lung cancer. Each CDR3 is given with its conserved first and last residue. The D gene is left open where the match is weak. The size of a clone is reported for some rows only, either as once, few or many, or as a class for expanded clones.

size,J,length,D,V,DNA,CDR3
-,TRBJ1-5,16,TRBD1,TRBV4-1,TGCGCCAGCAGCCAGGCCGGACAGGCCTCAAATCAGCCCCAGCATTTT,CASSQAGQASNQPQHF
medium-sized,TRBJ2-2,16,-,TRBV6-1,TGTGCCAGCAGTGAACGTGGCGGGTCGAACACCGGGGAGCTGTTTTTT,CASSERGGSNTGELFF
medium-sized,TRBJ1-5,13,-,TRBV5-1,TGCGCCAGCAGCGTGGAGGTGGGGCAGCCCCAGCATTTT,CASSVEVGQPQHF
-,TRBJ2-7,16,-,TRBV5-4,TGTGCCAGCAGCTTGGAAAGTATCCGGGGTAGCTACGAGCAGTACTTC,CASSLESIRGSYEQYF
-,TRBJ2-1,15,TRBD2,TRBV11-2,TGTGCCAGCAGCATGGGTCTAGCGGGGTTGAATGAGCAGTTCTTC,CASSMGLAGLNEQFF
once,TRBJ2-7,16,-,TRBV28,TGTGCCAGCAGTAGGGGGGTAAACCACAGGGGCAACGAGCAGTACTTC,CASSRGVNHRGNEQYF
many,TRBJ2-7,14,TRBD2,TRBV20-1,TGCAGTGCTCGACTAGCGGGGGGGGGTAGAGAGCAGTACTTC,CSARLAGGGREQYF
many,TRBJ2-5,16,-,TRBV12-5,TGTGCTAGTGTAAGGACCAACGCGGGGGCGAAAGAGACCCAGTACTTC,CASVRTNAGAKETQYF
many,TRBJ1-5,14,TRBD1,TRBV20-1,TGCAGTGCTAGTGGGAGGGGGCATGATCAGCCCCAGCATTTT,CSASGRGHDQPQHF
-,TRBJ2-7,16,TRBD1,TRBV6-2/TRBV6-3,TGTGCCAGCAGCGGGGGACAGGCGATTTTCTCCTACGACCAGTACTTC,CASSGGQAIFSYDQYF
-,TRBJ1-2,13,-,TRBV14,TGTGCCAGCAGCCAAGGTTCCAGAGGCGGCTACACCTTC,CASSQGSRGGYTF
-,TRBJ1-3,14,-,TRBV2,TGTGCCAGTTCTTTGACAGGCTCTGGAAAAACCATATATTTC,CASSLTGSGKTIYF
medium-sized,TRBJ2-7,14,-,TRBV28,TGTGCCAGCAGATCCTCCGGGTCGACTTACGAGCAGTACTTC,CASRSSGSTYEQYF
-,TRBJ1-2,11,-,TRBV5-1,TGTGCCAGCAGCTCGGGGAAGGAAAACACCTTC,CASSSGKENTF
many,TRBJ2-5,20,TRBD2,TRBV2,TGTGCCAGCAGTGAAGCGCTTTCAGGTGTTGCGGGAGTTAACAGGGAGACCCAGTACTTC,CASSEALSGVAGVNRETQYF
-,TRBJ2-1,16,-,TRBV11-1,TGTGCCAGCACCTCCCGACCATCCTCCTCTTACAATGAGCAGTTCTTC,CASTSRPSSSYNEQFF
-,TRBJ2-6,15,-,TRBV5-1,TGCGCCAGCGGGGTCGGCAGCTCTGGGGCCAACGTCCTGACTTTC,CASGVGSSGANVLTF
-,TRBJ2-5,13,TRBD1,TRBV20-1,TGCAGTGCTATAGGACAGGGACGGGAGACACAGTACTTC,CSAIGQGRETQYF
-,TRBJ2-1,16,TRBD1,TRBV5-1,TGCGCCAGCAGCTTGTGCCCTGGACAGGGAGGCAATGAGCAGTTCTTC,CASSLCPGQGGNEQFF
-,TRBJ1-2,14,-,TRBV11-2,TGTGCCAGCAGCTTAGGGGAAGGGAGTTATGGCTACACCTTC,CASSLGEGSYGYTF
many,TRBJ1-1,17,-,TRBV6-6,TGTGCCAGCAGTTACTGGTTATCTGGACAGAGTGGGACTGAAGCTTTCTTT,CASSYWLSGQSGTEAFF
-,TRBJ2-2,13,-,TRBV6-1,TGTGCCAGCGGCCGGACAGACACCGGGGAGCTGTTTTTT,CASGRTDTGELFF
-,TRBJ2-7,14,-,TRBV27,TGTGACAGCAGCACACAGGGAAAACGGTACGAGCAGTACTTC,CDSSTQGKRYEQYF
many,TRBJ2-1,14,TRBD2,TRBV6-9,TGTGCCAGCAGTTTTAGCGGGAGGGAGGATGAGCAGTTCTTC,CASSFSGREDEQFF
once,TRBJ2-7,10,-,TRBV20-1,TGCAGTGCTTCCTCAGTCGAGCAGTACTTC,CSASSVEQYF
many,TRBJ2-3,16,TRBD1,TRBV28,TGTGCCAGCAGTTCGGACAGGGGAAAATACACAGATACGCAGTATTTT,CASSSDRGKYTDTQYF
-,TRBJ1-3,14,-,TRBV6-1,TGTGCCAGCAGGTGGGTGTACTCTGGAAACACCATATATTTT,CASRWVYSGNTIYF
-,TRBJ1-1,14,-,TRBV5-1,TGCGCCAGCAGCTTGGACAGTGGGGGCACTGAAGCTTTCTTT,CASSLDSGGTEAFF
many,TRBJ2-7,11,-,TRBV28,TGTGCCAGCAGTTTAAAAGACAGTACCCTCTTC,CASSLKDSTLF
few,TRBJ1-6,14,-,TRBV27,TGTTCCAGCGGTCGGTCGGGGAGGGGGTCACCCCTCCACTTT,CSSGRSGRGSPLHF
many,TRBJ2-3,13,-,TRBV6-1,TGTGCCAGCAGTCCCACCCGGGGTGATACGCAGTATTTT,CASSPTRGDTQYF
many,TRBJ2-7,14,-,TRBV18,TGTGCCAGCTCACCAATAGGGAGAGTGCACGAGCAGTACTTC,CASSPIGRVHEQYF
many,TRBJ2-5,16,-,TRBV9,TGTGCCAGCAGCGTCGGGGGGCGGGGGCTAGGGGAGACCCAGTACTTC,CASSVGGRGLGETQYF
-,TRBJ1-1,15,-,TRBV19,TGTTCCAGTAGTATGTCGTCCAGGGATAGCACTGAAGCTTTCTTT,CSSSMSSRDSTEAFF
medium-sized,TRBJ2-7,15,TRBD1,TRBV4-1,TGCGCCAGCAGCCCGGAAGGACAGGGGTCCTACGAGCAGTACTTC,CASSPEGQGSYEQYF
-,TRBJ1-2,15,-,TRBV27,TGTGCCAGCAGGATTACGGGGGGCGGGTACTATGGCTACACCTTC,CASRITGGGYYGYTF
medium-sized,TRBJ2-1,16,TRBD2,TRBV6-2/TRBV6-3,TGTGCCAGCCTCTCGGCTAGCGGGAGCTCCCACAATGAGCAGTTCTTC,CASLSASGSSHNEQFF
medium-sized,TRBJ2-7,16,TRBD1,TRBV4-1,TGCGCCAGCAGCCCTTCGGACAGGGGCCGAGCCTACGAGCAGTACTTC,CASSPSDRGRAYEQYF
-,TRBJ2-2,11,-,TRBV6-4,TGTGCCAGCAAGAACACCGGTGAGCTGTTTTTT,CASKNTGELFF
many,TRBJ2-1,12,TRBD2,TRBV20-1,TGCAGTGCTCGAGGCGCGGGAGGGGAGCAGTTCTTC,CSARGAGGEQFF
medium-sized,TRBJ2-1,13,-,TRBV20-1,TGCAGTGCTACCTTAACAGGGAGTCCTGAGCAGTTCTTC,CSATLTGSPEQFF
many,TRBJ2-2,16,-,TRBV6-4,TGTGCCAGCAGTTACGGAGGGGGTGAGGGGACCGGGGAGCTGTTTTTT,CASSYGGGEGTGELFF
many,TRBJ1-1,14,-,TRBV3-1,TGTGCCAGCAGCCCTCTAGGACAGCTGGGTGAAGCTTTCTTT,CASSPLGQLGEAFF
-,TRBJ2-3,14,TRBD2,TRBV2,TGTGCCAGCAGATCACTAGCGGGATCAGATACGCAGTATTTT,CASRSLAGSDTQYF
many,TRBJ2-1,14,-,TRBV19,TGTGCCAGTAGTCCCCGGAGTTCCGGGAATGAGCAGTTCTTC,CASSPRSSGNEQFF
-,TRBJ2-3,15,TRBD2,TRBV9,TGTGCCAGCAGCCTGACGGGGGGGGGCGGCGATACGCAGTATTTT,CASSLTGGGGDTQYF
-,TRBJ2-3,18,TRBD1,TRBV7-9,TGTACCAGCAGCACCAGTCAGGGGACAGGGGCGTTGTCAGATACGCAGTATTTT,CTSSTSQGTGALSDTQYF
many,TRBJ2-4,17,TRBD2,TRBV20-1,TGCAGTGCTAGTAAATTTTCGGGAGGGCCAACCAAAAACATTCAGTACTTC,CSASKFSGGPTKNIQYF
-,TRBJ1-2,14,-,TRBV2,TGTGCCAGCAGTGGGGCAGAGGGCGAGCGTGGCTACACCTTC,CASSGAEGERGYTF